Listed here are 10 T cell receptor beta chains from one sample, sequenced in a study of Graves' ophthalmopathy and Graves' hyperthyroidism. Researchers took RNA transcripts and amplified TCR beta CDR3 regions from them. HTBI primers served in a first-round RT-PCR, which a second-round multiplex PCR followed. TCRdb analysed the multiplex PCR reads with MiXCR anew, one entry per CDR3 protein. The data contain approximately 1.2 million distinct CDR3 sequences, around a third of them singletons. The sequencing sample was made of peripheral blood or thyroid tissue (not recorded which). The origin of the receptors is an adult man with Graves' hyperthyroidism.

V is TRBV10-3 and J is TRBJ1-2; 7 bases fit TRBD1. This CDR3 is 15 amino acids long. Germline V gene lookup returns CDR1 ENHRY and CDR2 SYGVKD. The J segment lost 1 base and the V segment lost 5 bases, leaving 7 bases of the junction unmatched. CDR3 nucleotide sequence: TGTGCCATCAGTCTGAGACAGGGAGATAACTATGGCTACACCTTC. Amino acid sequence: CAISLRQGDNYGYTF.

The chain uses TRBV7-9 and TRBJ2-7; TRBD2 aligns across 10 bases. CDR3 size: 17 residues. Germline loops: CDR1 SEHNR, CDR2 FQNEAQ (reference sequence). The junction had 12 bases not matched to a gene; V was cut back by 4 bases and J by 3 bases. As DNA, the CDR3 is TGTGCCAGCAGCTCACTAGCGGTGGGACTAGCGAGCTACGAGCAGTACTTC. Translating gives CASSSLAVGLASYEQYF. Looking up the rest from reference TRBV7-9 and TRBJ2-7 gives the full variable domain: DTGVSQNPRHKITKRGQNVTFRCDPISEHNRLYWYRQTLGQGPEFLTYFQNEAQLEKSRLLSDRFSAERPKGSFSTLEIQRTEQGDSAMYLCASSSLAVGLASYEQYFGPGTRLTVT.

This clonotype has ten or more counts. The J gene is TRBJ2-7, the V gene TRBV20-1; the D is unclear. Trimming stripped 3 bases from V and 4 bases from J, with 10 bases between. The CDR3 consists of 12 residues. Germline V gives CDR1 DFQATT, CDR2 SNEGSKA (reference sequence). CDR3 in amino acids: CSASGLRYEQYF. DNA of the CDR3: TGCAGTGCTAGTGGCCTCAGATACGAGCAGTACTTC.

V is TRBV7-9 and J is TRBJ1-1; the match to TRBD1 covers 8 bases. The V segment lost 3 bases and the J segment 10 bases; nucleotides outside the gene matches: 7. The germline gives CDR1 SEHNR, CDR2 FQNEAQ (reference sequence). This CDR3 has 13 amino acids. Here the CDR3 reads CASSFSGGGGAFF. In nucleotides, the CDR3 is TGTGCCAGCAGCTTCTCAGGGGGCGGCGGAGCTTTCTTT.

This clonotype was seen repeatedly, ten times or more. The V and J genes are TRBV7-2 and TRBJ2-2; TRBD1 agrees at 8 bases. CDR3 length: 14 amino acids. With V trimmed by 3 bases and J by 9 bases, 6 bases remained unmatched. Per the germline V gene, CDR1 is SGHTA and CDR2 is FQGNSA. The CDR3 spells CASSFGQGGWELFF. The CDR3, as DNA: TGTGCCAGCAGCTTCGGACAGGGAGGATGGGAGCTGTTTTTT. Complete variable domain (other parts from reference TRBV7-2 and TRBJ2-2): GAGVSQSPSNKVTEKGKDVELRCDPISGHTALYWYRQSLGQGLEFLIYFQGNSAPDKSGLPSDRFSAERTGGSVSTLTIQRTQQEDSAVYLCASSFGQGGWELFFGEGSRLTVL.

This chain links TRBV7-9 with TRBJ2-7; 10 bases align to TRBD1. In germline, CDR1 is SEHNR, CDR2 FQNEAQ (reference sequence). This CDR3 is 17 amino acids long. Germline trimming cut 6 bases from V and 2 bases from J; bases unmatched to any gene: 13. The CDR3 coding sequence is TGTGCCAGCAGAGCCTCGCCGGGACAGGGGCCGACCTACGAGCAGTACTTC. The encoded protein is CASRASPGQGPTYEQYF.

In its sample, this clonotype was seen many times. The chain joins TRBV7-8 to TRBJ2-7; 14 bases align to TRBD2. The CDR3 length is 21 residues. CDR1 is SGHVS, CDR2 FQNEAQ, per germline. The V segment lost 5 bases and the J segment 5 bases; nucleotides outside the gene matches: 23. The DNA of the CDR3 is TGTGCCAGCAGCCAACGGAGGTTTCGGTCAACCGGGACTAGCGGGAGCCACGAGCAGTACTTC. Encoded protein: CASSQRRFRSTGTSGSHEQYF.

The rearrangement joins TRBV15 to TRBJ2-6; D gene uncertain. With 0 bases removed from V and 5 bases from J, the gap between germline ends came to 5 bases. Germline CDR1 and CDR2: LNHNV and YYDKDF (reference sequence). The length of the CDR3 is 14 residues. The CDR3 DNA reads as TGTGCCACCAGCAGAGATCTGAGGGCCAACGTCCTGACTTTC. Protein product: CATSRDLRANVLTF.

The CDR3 DNA sequence: TGTGCCAGCACCCCCTACGGACAGGGAAACTATGGCTACACCTTC. This encodes CASTPYGQGNYGYTF. The V gene is TRBV6-5, the J gene TRBJ1-2; TRBD1 agrees at 8 bases. CDR1 and CDR2 (germline): MNHEY, SVGAGI. The CDR3 contains 15 residues. The V segment lost 7 bases and the J segment 2 bases; nucleotides outside the gene matches: 9.

This clonotype occurred many times. Here the CDR3 DNA reads TGCAGTGCTAGAGTGTCAGGGGCAGAGACCCAGTACTTC. Translation: CSARVSGAETQYF. V gene TRBV20-1 combines with J gene TRBJ2-5, with D tentatively TRBD1 (6 bases). Per the germline V gene, CDR1 is DFQATT and CDR2 is SNEGSKA (reference sequence). The CDR3 contains 13 residues. Trimming stripped 1 base from V and 4 bases from J, with 10 bases between.